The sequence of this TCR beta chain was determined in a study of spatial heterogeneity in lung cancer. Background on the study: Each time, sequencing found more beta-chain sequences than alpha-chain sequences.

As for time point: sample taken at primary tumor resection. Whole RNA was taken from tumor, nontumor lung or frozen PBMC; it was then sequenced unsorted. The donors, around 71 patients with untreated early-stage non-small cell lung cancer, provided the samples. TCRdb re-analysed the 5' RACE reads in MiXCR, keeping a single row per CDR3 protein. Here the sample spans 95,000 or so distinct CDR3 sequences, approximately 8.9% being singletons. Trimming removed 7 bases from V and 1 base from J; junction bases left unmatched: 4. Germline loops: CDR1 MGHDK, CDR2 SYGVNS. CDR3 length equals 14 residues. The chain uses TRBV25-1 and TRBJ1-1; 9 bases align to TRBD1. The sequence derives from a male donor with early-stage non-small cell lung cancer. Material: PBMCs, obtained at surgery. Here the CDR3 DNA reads TGTGCCAGCACAGGGACAGGGCAGAACACTGAAGCTTTCTTT. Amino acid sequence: CASTGTGQNTEAFF.